Following are 6 T cell receptor beta chains from one sample sequenced in a study of blood T cell repertoires in COVID-19. Generated by immunoSEQ multiplex PCR, the TCRdb table keeps only in-frame clones and is missing some. The data contain about 130,000 clones, over 75% of them seen just once; the ten biggest clones take up under 7%. The sample was peripheral blood. The receptors shown here come from a man at least 80 years old with active or convalescent COVID-19.

The V call is TRBV11-2, the J call TRBJ2-3, with 10 bases matching TRBD2. Germline trimming cut 3 bases from V and 4 bases from J; bases unmatched to any gene: 7. CDR3 length equals 16 residues. Per germline, CDR1 SGHAT and CDR2 FQNNGV. The CDR3 loop reads CASSLGQRGGPDTQYF. In DNA form, the CDR3 reads TGTGCCAGCAGCTTGGGCCAGCGGGGGGGCCCAGATACGCAGTATTTT.

The V and J genes are TRBV30 and TRBJ1-2, with D maybe TRBD1 (5 bases). Germline V CDR1 and CDR2: GTSNPN, SVGIG (reference sequence). V lost 4 bases and J lost 8, with 20 bases in between. The CDR3 has 14 amino acids. Written as DNA, the CDR3 is TGTGCCTGGACCAGAGGACACCTCGAAGGCGGCTACACCTTC. Its translation: CAWTRGHLEGGYTF.

V and J are TRBV6-5 and TRBJ1-1, with 7 positions matching TRBD1. The germline gives CDR1 MNHEY, CDR2 SVGAGI. The trim removed 6 bases at V and 11 bases at J, leaving 6 bases unmatched. CDR3 length equals 11 residues. The CDR3 region is CASRSETGAFF. The CDR3 nucleotides read TGTGCCAGCAGGAGCGAGACAGGGGCTTTCTTT.

V usage is TRBV7-9 and J usage is TRBJ1-2, with 8 bases that match TRBD1. V dropped 6 bases and J dropped 4; count of bases not matched to a gene: 7. CDR3 length equals 14 residues. In germline, CDR1 is SEHNR, CDR2 FQNEAQ (reference sequence). The CDR3 region is CASSVPGTGYGYTF. CDR3 sequence (DNA): TGTGCCAGCAGTGTCCCCGGGACAGGCTATGGCTACACCTTC.

V gene TRBV7-3 combines with J gene TRBJ2-7; TRBD2 aligns across 7 bases. The germline CDR1 and CDR2 sequences are SGHTA and FQGTGA. The CDR3 runs to 14 residues. With 5 bases clipped from V and 2 bases from J, the junction kept 6 bases outside the gene matches. CDR3 sequence reads: CASSPTSDTYEQYF. The DNA of the CDR3 is TGTGCCAGCAGCCCCACTAGCGACACCTACGAGCAGTACTTC.

The gene calls are TRBV5-1 and TRBJ2-7; TRBD1 agrees at 10 bases. The CDR3 runs 15 residues. Germline assignment: CDR1 SGHRS and CDR2 YFSETQ. With V trimmed by 1 base and J by 6 bases, 7 bases remained unmatched. The CDR3 sequence is CASSLTGTGEAEQYF. CDR3 sequence (DNA): TGCGCCAGCAGCTTGACCGGGACAGGGGAGGCCGAGCAGTACTTC.